A single sample is the source of the 9 T cell receptor beta chains below, sequenced in a study of OX40 agonist ivuxolimab in advanced cancers. Sequenced by immunoSEQ multiplex PCR; TCRdb stores in-frame clones only, minus some. Of some 59,000 clones listed, roughly 87% are singletons. The sample in question was CD4+ or CD8+ T cells sorted from blood, obtained in a trial of the OX40 agonist ivuxolimab. Source of these receptors: an adult with an advanced solid tumor such as melanoma, head and neck, liver or kidney cancer.

The chain uses TRBV6-5 and TRBJ2-7, with D unresolved. The CDR3 consists of 14 residues. Germline V CDR1 and CDR2: MNHEY, SVGAGI. Trimming stripped 5 bases from V and 4 bases from J, with 15 bases between. This CDR3 reads CASSPYFGGYEQYF. DNA for the CDR3: TGTGCCAGCAGTCCGTATTTTGGTGGGTACGAGCAGTACTTC.

The chain uses TRBV28 and TRBJ2-7; D possibly corresponds to TRBD1 (6 bases). There are 14 residues in the CDR3. From germline, CDR1 is MDHEN and CDR2 SYDVKM. V lost 6 bases and J lost 2, with 14 bases in between. The CDR3 region is CASRQTGLPYEQYF. The CDR3 DNA reads TGTGCCAGCAGACAAACAGGGTTGCCCTACGAGCAGTACTTC.

The chain recombines TRBV5-1 with TRBJ1-2, with no clear D. The length of the CDR3 is 15 residues. The V gene's germline CDR1 is SGHRS and CDR2 YFSETQ. V lost 0 bases and J lost 0, with 9 bases in between. CDR3 region: CASSLEASSNYGYTF. For the CDR3, the DNA is TGCGCCAGCAGCTTGGAAGCCAGTTCTAACTATGGCTACACCTTC.

The V and J genes are TRBV14 and TRBJ2-3; no clear D gene. V gave up 6 bases and J gave up 1 base, with 8 bases separating them. The CDR3 is 13 amino acids. Germline V CDR1 and CDR2: SGHDN, FVKESK. DNA for the CDR3: TGTGCCAGCAGATCCAGCGGCACAGATACGCAGTATTTT. Translation: CASRSSGTDTQYF.

The chain couples TRBV29-1 to TRBJ2-5; 7 nucleotides line up with TRBD2. CDR1 and CDR2 (germline): SQVTM, ANQGSEA. The CDR3 totals 12 residues. V shed 4 bases and J 5 bases; nucleotides not matched to a gene: 4. CDR3 protein: CSVVAGGETQYF. The CDR3 nucleotides are TGCAGCGTTGTCGCCGGGGGGGAGACCCAGTACTTC.

This sequence joins TRBV6-6 and TRBJ2-7, with 11 bases identical to TRBD1. This CDR3 region has 15 residues. Germline values: CDR1 MNHNY, CDR2 SVGAGI (reference sequence). V was pared by 5 bases and J by 2 bases, with 5 bases of the junction left unmatched. The CDR3 here is CASSLRDRGTYEQYF. The CDR3 bases are TGTGCCAGCAGTCTCCGGGACAGGGGGACCTACGAGCAGTACTTC.

The genes are TRBV5-1 and TRBJ1-2, with a tentative D call TRBD1 (5 bases). This CDR3 comprises 17 residues. Germline CDR1 SGHRS, CDR2 YFSETQ. V lost 0 bases and J 4 bases, leaving 19 bases between the germline ends. The CDR3 loop reads CASSLDPRGQVTYGYTF. The CDR3 region has the DNA TGCGCCAGCAGCTTGGATCCCCGGGGCCAGGTTACCTATGGCTACACCTTC.

V gene TRBV30 combines with J gene TRBJ2-7, with 8 bases aligning to TRBD2. The CDR3 contains 15 residues. Per the germline V gene, CDR1 is GTSNPN and CDR2 is SVGIG (reference sequence). The V gene end was trimmed by 3 bases and the J gene end by 7 bases; junction bases not matched to a gene: 14. CDR3 nucleotide sequence: TGTGCCTGGAGCCCAGGAGGCGGGAGGCCGGGGGAGCAGTACTTC. Its protein is CAWSPGGGRPGEQYF.

V is TRBV15 and J is TRBJ1-5; no definite D call. The germline gives CDR1 LNHNV, CDR2 YYDKDF (reference sequence). The CDR3 consists of 16 residues. V was cut by 0 bases and J by 2 bases, with 11 bases left in between. The CDR3 sequence: CATSRDVGRGNQPQHF. As DNA, the CDR3 is TGTGCCACCAGCAGAGATGTCGGACGGGGCAATCAGCCCCAGCATTTT.